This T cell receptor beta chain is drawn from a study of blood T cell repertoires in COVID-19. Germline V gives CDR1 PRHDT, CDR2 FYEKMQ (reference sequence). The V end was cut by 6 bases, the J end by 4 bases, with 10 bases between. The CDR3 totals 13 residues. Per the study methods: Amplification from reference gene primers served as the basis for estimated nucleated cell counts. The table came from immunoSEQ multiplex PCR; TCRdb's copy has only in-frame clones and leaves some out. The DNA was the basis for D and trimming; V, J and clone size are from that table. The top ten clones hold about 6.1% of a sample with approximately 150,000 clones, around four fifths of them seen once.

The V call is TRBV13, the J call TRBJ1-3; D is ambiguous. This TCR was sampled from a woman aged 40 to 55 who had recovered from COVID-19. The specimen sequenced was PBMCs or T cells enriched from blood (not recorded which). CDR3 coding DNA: TGTGCCAGCAGGGAGGGAAAGGGAAACACCATATATTTT. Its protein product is CASREGKGNTIYF.